These 32 T cell receptor beta chains came from one sample sequenced in a study of T-cell memory formation after mild COVID-19. TCRdb re-derived calls from the 5' RACE reads in MiXCR, one entry per CDR3 protein. Among about 150,000 distinct CDR3 sequences listed, approximately 6% were seen once. What was sequenced was PBMCs or a T cell subset sorted from them (not recorded which). The receptors come from an adult woman who had mild COVID-19 (a few samples of this study predate the infection). Cell type and time point are not known.

V usage is TRBV24-1 and J usage is TRBJ1-1, with D hard to call. This CDR3 region has 13 residues. Trimming left V 6 bases short and J 0 bases short, with 7 bases between. The germline gives CDR1 KGHDR, CDR2 SFDVKD. This CDR3 is CATSRAVNTEAFF. The DNA of the CDR3 is TGTGCCACCAGTCGGGCGGTGAACACTGAAGCTTTCTTT.

V usage is TRBV10-3 and J usage is TRBJ1-2; D may be TRBD1 (5 bases). Trimming removed 4 bases at V and 2 bases at J, with 14 bases between. This CDR3 spans 15 amino acids. The germline V gene encodes CDR1 ENHRY and CDR2 SYGVKD. In DNA form, the CDR3 reads TGTGCCATCAGTGGGGGCGAATACCAAAACTATGGCTACACCTTC. This sequence encodes CAISGGEYQNYGYTF.

Points on this clonotype: This may be a read error: a much more frequent sequence differs by one nucleotide. As DNA, the CDR3 is TGTGCCAGCAGCGTATGGCTAGCGGAAGAGACCCAGTACTTC. It yields the protein CASSVWLAEETQYF. The chain combines TRBV9 with TRBJ2-5; 7 nucleotides agree with TRBD2. Trimming removed 1 base from V and 3 bases from J; junction bases left unmatched: 3. CDR3 length: 14 residues. Looked up from germline, CDR1 is SGDLS and CDR2 is YYNGEE.

The chain employs TRBV29-1 and TRBJ2-7; D unclear. The CDR3 is made up of 13 amino acids. Deletions cut 3 bases from V and 4 bases from J, with 13 bases between. Germline V CDR1 and CDR2: SQVTM, ANQGSEA. The CDR3 spells CSVEGGGRYEQYF. The CDR3 bases are TGCAGCGTTGAGGGCGGTGGTAGGTACGAGCAGTACTTC.

This rearrangement joins TRBV28 to TRBJ2-6; D is unresolved. V gave up 10 bases and J gave up 1 base, with 5 bases separating them. The germline gives CDR1 MDHEN, CDR2 SYDVKM. The CDR3 runs to 12 residues. CDR3 residues: CATNSGANVLTF. In DNA form, the CDR3 reads TGTGCCACTAATTCTGGGGCCAACGTCCTGACTTTC.

A few counts support this clonotype. This sequence joins TRBV14 and TRBJ1-2, with D unclear. CDR3 length: 17 amino acids. Germline loops: CDR1 SGHDN, CDR2 FVKESK. V lost 0 bases and J 5 bases, leaving 19 bases between the germline ends. CDR3 loop: CASSQDLREGNIYGYTF. The CDR3 DNA follows: TGTGCCAGCAGCCAAGATTTACGCGAGGGAAACATTTATGGCTACACCTTC.

This clonotype was found many times. The chain couples TRBV12-3 or TRBV12-4 to TRBJ2-4; D is uncertain. This CDR3 comprises 16 residues. Deletions cut 3 bases from V and 0 bases from J, with 12 bases between. CDR3 protein: CASSFTVILAKNIQYF. Written as DNA, the CDR3 is TGTGCCAGCAGTTTTACAGTTATACTAGCCAAAAACATTCAGTACTTC.

This clonotype was recorded many times. The chain employs TRBV4-2 and TRBJ2-1; no clear D. CDR1 and CDR2 (germline): LGHNA, YNFKEQ. The CDR3 has 13 residues. V was shortened by 1 base and J by 6 bases, with 7 bases between the two germline ends. The CDR3 DNA sequence: TGTGCCAGCAGCCAAGTTAGAAGCAATGAGCAGTTCTTC. Residues: CASSQVRSNEQFF.

At least ten counts were recorded for this clonotype. In DNA, the CDR3 is TGTGCCAGCAGCTTAAAGGCGGGGAGGCTAGCGGACAGCTCCTACAATGAGCAGTTCTTC. Amino acid sequence: CASSLKAGRLADSSYNEQFF. This sequence joins TRBV7-3 and TRBJ2-1; a weak D match, TRBD2 (7 bases). The length of the CDR3 is 20 residues. Trimming pared 1 base from V and 0 bases from J, leaving 22 bases between. Germline CDR1 is SGHTA and CDR2 is FQGTGA.

This clonotype has a count of ten or more. The V call is TRBV24-1, the J call TRBJ2-7; D is uncertain. V lost 4 bases and J 2 bases, leaving 8 bases between the germline ends. Germline loops: CDR1 KGHDR, CDR2 SFDVKD. This CDR3 region has 13 residues. DNA for the CDR3: TGTGCCACCAGTGAGAAGGAAGCCTACGAGCAGTACTTC. This encodes CATSEKEAYEQYF.

In its sample, this clonotype was seen a few times. The CDR3 reads CASSPWTSGRGDYEQYF. DNA of the CDR3: TGTGCCAGCAGCCCGTGGACTAGCGGGAGGGGTGACTACGAGCAGTACTTC. This chain links TRBV5-5 with TRBJ2-7, with 15 bases identical to TRBD2. Trimming took 4 bases from V and 3 from J; bases not matched to a gene: 8. In germline, CDR1 is SGHKS, CDR2 YYEKEE (reference sequence). The CDR3 contains 17 residues.

This clonotype came up a few times. This chain connects TRBV5-1 to TRBJ2-2, with D uncertain. The CDR3 spans 17 residues. V lost 0 bases to trimming and J lost 2 bases, with 14 bases between them. Germline-derived CDR1 and CDR2 are SGHRS and YFSETQ. CDR3 amino acids: CASSLAGIPANTGELFF. CDR3 DNA sequence: TGCGCCAGCAGCTTGGCTGGGATTCCCGCTAACACCGGGGAGCTGTTTTTT. The full variable domain, in which reference TRBV5-1 and TRBJ2-2 provide the parts outside the CDR3, is KAGVTQTPRYLIKTRGQQVTLSCSPISGHRSVSWYQQTPGQGLQFLFEYFSETQRNKGNFPGRFSGRQFSNSRSEMNVSTLELGDSALYLCASSLAGIPANTGELFFGEGSRLTVL.

There are a few counts of this clonotype. V is TRBV7-3 and J is TRBJ2-3; a weak D match, TRBD1 (6 bases). The CDR3 has 14 residues. Trimming cost V 2 bases and J 2 bases, with 8 bases left between them. CDR1 and CDR2 (germline): SGHTA, FQGTGA. The CDR3 here is CASSLQGLTDTQYF. CDR3 in DNA: TGTGCCAGCAGCTTACAGGGGCTCACAGATACGCAGTATTTT.

This clonotype was seen only a few times. J is TRBJ2-1 and V is TRBV20-1, with D perhaps assigned TRBD1 or TRBD2 (5 bases each). Germline V gene lookup returns CDR1 DFQATT and CDR2 SNEGSKA (reference sequence). CDR3 length: 16 amino acids. V lost 0 bases to trimming and J lost 6 bases, with 18 bases between them. The CDR3 nucleotides read TGCAGTGCTAGAGATACACTAGGGACGGCATTCAATGAGCAGTTCTTC. It codes for CSARDTLGTAFNEQFF.

In its sample, this clonotype was seen many times. The rearrangement links TRBV5-1 to TRBJ2-7; D remains ambiguous. Deletions cut 4 bases from V and 2 bases from J, with 19 bases between. This CDR3 is 16 amino acids long. Per germline, CDR1 SGHRS and CDR2 YFSETQ. In DNA form, the CDR3 reads TGCGCCAGCAGCCCCTCCAACAGAGCGAAGGCCTACGAGCAGTACTTC. Its translation is CASSPSNRAKAYEQYF. Full variable domain (outside the CDR3, taken from reference TRBV5-1 and TRBJ2-7): KAGVTQTPRYLIKTRGQQVTLSCSPISGHRSVSWYQQTPGQGLQFLFEYFSETQRNKGNFPGRFSGRQFSNSRSEMNVSTLELGDSALYLCASSPSNRAKAYEQYFGPGTRLTVT.

This clonotype was counted ten times or more. This rearrangement joins TRBV7-3 to TRBJ2-2, with TRBD1 identical over 7 bases. Germline trimming cut 1 base from V and 1 base from J; bases unmatched to any gene: 6. Germline V gives CDR1 SGHTA, CDR2 FQGTGA. This CDR3 is 17 amino acids long. As DNA, the CDR3 is TGTGCCAGCAGCTTAATGGCCGGGACAGTGAACACCGGGGAGCTGTTTTTT. Its translation is CASSLMAGTVNTGELFF.

The chain has TRBV5-1 and TRBJ1-1, with D perhaps TRBD1 (5 bases). The CDR3 is 13 residues long. CDR1 is SGHRS, CDR2 YFSETQ, per germline. V lost 4 bases and J lost 11, with 18 bases in between. The CDR3 region is CASSALSGGEAFF. In nucleotides, the CDR3 is TGCGCCAGCAGCGCACTTAGCGGAGGGGAGGCTTTCTTT.

The chain links TRBV5-1 to TRBJ2-2, with D tentatively TRBD2 (5 bases). Trimming removed 7 bases at V and 3 bases at J, with 10 bases between. The CDR3 contains 13 residues. From germline, CDR1 is SGHRS and CDR2 YFSETQ. CDR3 sequence reads: CASPDWYTGELFF. DNA for the CDR3: TGCGCCAGCCCGGACTGGTACACCGGGGAGCTGTTTTTT.

There are many counts of this clonotype. The junction departs from the called germline gene at one end, perhaps through a read error. The chain links TRBV5-1 to TRBJ1-5; 8 nucleotides match TRBD1. This CDR3 has 17 amino acids. Germline CDR1 and CDR2: SGHRS and YFSETQ. CDR3 sequence reads: CASSLLQGARGNQPQHF. CDR3 coding DNA: TGCGCTAGCAGCTTACTCCAGGGGGCGCGTGGCAATCAGCCCCAGCATTTT.

The chain is built from TRBV5-1 and TRBJ1-1; TRBD1 might be the D (6 bases). Per germline, CDR1 SGHRS and CDR2 YFSETQ. This CDR3 is 15 amino acids long. The V gene lost 5 bases and the J gene lost 1 base, with 15 bases spanning the gap. The CDR3 DNA reads as TGCGCCAGCAGTACATTCGGGACATCGAACACTGAAGCTTTCTTT. Amino acids: CASSTFGTSNTEAFF.

The chain uses TRBV24-1 and TRBJ1-5, with TRBD1 matching 7 bases. With V trimmed by 4 bases and J by 0 bases, 5 bases remained unmatched. Germline V gene lookup returns CDR1 KGHDR and CDR2 SFDVKD. The CDR3 consists of 16 residues. CDR3 nucleotides: TGTGCCACCAGTGAGGGGGGACAGTTTAGCAATCAGCCCCAGCATTTT. Translating it yields CATSEGGQFSNQPQHF.

The genes are TRBV23-1 and TRBJ2-5; 8 bases match TRBD1. TRBV23-1 is annotated as an ORF whose role is uncertain. V gave up 0 bases and J gave up 4 bases; unmatched junction bases: 4. This CDR3 contains 15 residues. CDR3 in DNA: TGCGCCAGCAGTCAATCAGGACAGGGACTAGAGACCCAGTACTTC. Its protein product is CASSQSGQGLETQYF.

This clonotype has ten or more counts. The chain employs TRBV30 and TRBJ2-5; TRBD1 matches 7 bases. The CDR3 consists of 13 residues. The ends lost 1 base at V and 5 bases at J; junction bases unmatched: 4. Germline CDR1 is GTSNPN and CDR2 is SVGIG (reference sequence). DNA of the CDR3: TGTGCCTGGAGTGGGGGACAGAGGGAGACCCAGTACTTC. It specifies CAWSGGQRETQYF.

The sample holds a few counts of this clonotype. The chain employs TRBV28 and TRBJ2-2, with D uncertain. The CDR3 extends over 14 amino acids. V was pared by 6 bases and J by 7 bases, with 15 bases between. Germline values: CDR1 MDHEN, CDR2 SYDVKM. The CDR3 DNA follows: TGTGCCAGCAGAGCAGGTGGAATTGGCGGGGAGCTGTTTTTT. This translates into CASRAGGIGGELFF. The full variable domain, completed using reference TRBV28 and TRBJ2-2, is DVKVTQSSRYLVKRTGEKVFLECVQDMDHENMFWYRQDPGLGLRLIYFSYDVKMKEKGDIPEGYSVSREKKERFSLILESASTNQTSMYLCASRAGGIGGELFFGEGSRLTVL.

J is TRBJ2-1 and V is TRBV12-3 or TRBV12-4; the match to TRBD2 covers 7 bases. Germline trimming cut 6 bases from V and 5 bases from J; bases unmatched to any gene: 16. The CDR3 runs 17 residues. DNA for the CDR3: TGTGCCAGCAGCCGCGGGGGTTCCCGGGTTACCGACAATGAGCAGTTCTTC. This translates into CASSRGGSRVTDNEQFF.

This clonotype was seen ten or more times. The chain recombines TRBV20-1 with TRBJ2-6, with no clear D. Trimming shortened V by 2 bases and J by 4 bases, and 3 bases separated the two germline ends. Germline V CDR1 and CDR2: DFQATT, SNEGSKA (reference sequence). CDR3 length: 12 residues. This CDR3 reads CSARFGANVLTF. In DNA, the CDR3 is TGCAGTGCTAGATTCGGGGCCAACGTCCTGACTTTC.

This clonotype was counted between two and nine times. CDR3 loop: CASTALWSGRAPDTQYF. CDR3 nucleotides: TGTGCCAGCACGGCCCTTTGGAGCGGGAGGGCCCCCGATACGCAGTATTTT. The chain recombines TRBV7-9 with TRBJ2-3; 10 bases are shared with TRBD2. V lost 7 bases to trimming and J lost 6 bases; unmatched junction nucleotides: 16. Germline CDR1 and CDR2: SEHNR and FQNEAQ (reference sequence). The CDR3 length is 17 residues.

This clonotype was seen many times. This chain uses TRBV12-3 or TRBV12-4 with TRBJ1-6; 7 nucleotides align to TRBD1. Trimming at V came to 5 bases and at J to 10 bases, leaving 8 bases not matched to a gene. The CDR3 length is 14 residues. The CDR3 reads CASSLEGARSPLHF. Written as DNA, the CDR3 is TGTGCCAGCAGTCTAGAGGGGGCACGGTCACCCCTCCACTTT.

This clonotype was seen more than once but under ten times. The chain employs TRBV12-3 or TRBV12-4 and TRBJ2-2; 7 bases match TRBD1. V was clipped by 10 bases and J by 2 bases; unmatched bases: 7. CDR3 size: 14 residues. This CDR3 reads CATRDSGNTGELFF. Here the CDR3 DNA reads TGTGCCACCCGGGACAGCGGAAACACCGGGGAGCTGTTTTTT.

The rearrangement joins TRBV4-2 to TRBJ2-3, with TRBD2 identical over 10 bases. CDR3 size: 18 residues. CDR1 is LGHNA and CDR2 is YNFKEQ in the germline V gene. Unmatched junction bases numbered 16, after V lost 1 base and J lost 9 bases. The CDR3 spells CASSQAPRGEREGQTQYF. CDR3 coding DNA: TGTGCCAGCAGCCAAGCCCCCCGAGGGGAGCGGGAGGGCCAAACGCAGTATTTT.

This clonotype occurred a few times. This sequence joins TRBV27 and TRBJ2-7; 9 bases line up with TRBD1. V trimming: 4 bases; J trimming: 6 bases; junction bases outside the gene matches: 4. This CDR3 comprises 13 residues. Germline values: CDR1 MNHEY, CDR2 SMNVEV (reference sequence). The chain's CDR3 is CASSSQGAGEQYF. The CDR3 DNA reads as TGTGCCAGCAGTTCACAGGGGGCAGGCGAGCAGTACTTC.

By share, this clonotype counts as medium-sized. This chain links TRBV5-1 with TRBJ2-1, with TRBD2 matching 8 bases. V lost 0 bases, J lost 8 bases, and 7 bases stayed unmatched. The CDR3 loop spans 15 amino acids. Germline CDR1 is SGHRS and CDR2 is YFSETQ. CDR3 nucleotides: TGCGCCAGCAGCTTGGCGGGGGGGTATATGTATGAGCAGTTCTTC. Translation gives CASSLAGGYMYEQFF.